These 22 T cell receptor beta chains came from one sample sequenced in a study of T cells in Graves' hyperthyroidism and ophthalmopathy. Amplified TCR beta CDR3 regions came from RNA transcripts. The HTBI primer set served for first-round RT-PCR of the TCR CDR3. In TCRdb, the multiplex PCR reads were re-called with MiXCR into one record per CDR3 protein. The table shows almost 600,000 distinct CDR3 sequences, with around 14% occurring only once. The sample taken for sequencing was blood. The receptors stem from a woman aged 25 to 45 with Graves' hyperthyroidism that later progressed to Graves' ophthalmopathy.

The chain joins TRBV27 to TRBJ1-5; D is ambiguous. Germline lookup yields CDR1 MNHEY and CDR2 SMNVEV (reference sequence). The V end was cut by 0 bases, the J end by 7 bases, with 13 bases between. The CDR3 contains 15 residues. CDR3 in amino acids: CASSLSGWVGQPQHF. The DNA for the CDR3 is TGTGCCAGCAGTTTATCGGGCTGGGTAGGGCAGCCCCAGCATTTT.

This clonotype was recorded at least ten times. This chain links TRBV9 with TRBJ2-7; 8 bases agree with TRBD1. The CDR3 consists of 17 residues. Losses at the gene ends were 3 bases for V and 3 bases for J; bases not matched to a gene: 14. Germline-derived CDR1 and CDR2 are SGDLS and YYNGEE. CDR3: CASSDHPGQEHRYEQYF. The CDR3 DNA is TGTGCCAGCAGCGACCACCCGGGACAGGAACATCGCTACGAGCAGTACTTC.

This clonotype has a count of ten or more. The chain links TRBV25-1 to TRBJ1-5; no reliable D call. The germline V gene encodes CDR1 MGHDK and CDR2 SYGVNS. The CDR3 has 12 amino acids. The V end lost 1 base, the J end lost 6 bases, and 4 bases lay between the germline ends. Here the CDR3 DNA reads TGTGCCAGCAGTGAATGGGGTCAGCCCCAGCATTTT. Encoded protein: CASSEWGQPQHF.

This clonotype was recorded at least ten times. This rearrangement joins TRBV29-1 to TRBJ2-7, with 10 nucleotides matching TRBD2. The V and J ends lost 1 base and 5 bases, in that order; junction bases with no gene match: 2. The germline gives CDR1 SQVTM, CDR2 ANQGSEA. CDR3 size: 13 residues. The CDR3 DNA follows: TGCAGCGTTGAAGGGCTAGCGGGGGACGAGCAGTACTTC. Translated: CSVEGLAGDEQYF.

This clonotype was seen a few times. The chain couples TRBV9 to TRBJ2-1; TRBD2 aligns across 9 bases. The CDR3 covers 15 residues. Germline V gene sequence: CDR1 SGDLS, CDR2 YYNGEE. Germline trimming cut 0 bases from V and 14 bases from J; bases unmatched to any gene: 12. In nucleotides, the CDR3 is TGTGCCAGCAGCGTAGAGGCGGGAGGGGAAGCAGGAGAGTTCTTC. Amino acids: CASSVEAGGEAGEFF.

This clonotype was observed at least ten times. This sequence joins TRBV27 and TRBJ1-5; 8 bases are a match to TRBD1. The V gene end was trimmed by 3 bases and the J gene end by 5 bases; junction bases not matched to a gene: 9. The CDR3 extends over 16 amino acids. Per germline, CDR1 MNHEY and CDR2 SMNVEV (reference sequence). DNA of the CDR3: TGTGCCAGCAGTTTTTTTTTTGGACAGGGCGATCAGCCCCAGCATTTT. Its protein product is CASSFFFGQGDQPQHF.

Written as DNA, the CDR3 is TGCAGTGCTGGAGGACAGGGGAGTCAGCCCCAGCATTTT. Translating it yields CSAGGQGSQPQHF. The V gene is TRBV20-1, the J gene TRBJ1-5; 9 bases are shared with TRBD1. The CDR3 is 13 residues long. Germline-derived CDR1 and CDR2 are DFQATT and SNEGSKA (reference sequence). The junction had 5 bases not matched to a gene; V was cut back by 5 bases and J by 6 bases.

The chain couples TRBV29-1 to TRBJ2-3; 7 positions agree with TRBD1. Germline values: CDR1 SQVTM, CDR2 ANQGSEA. J gave up 0 bases and V 7 bases, and 7 bases lay outside the gene matches. CDR3 length equals 14 residues. This CDR3 reads CSAYRGASTDTQYF. The CDR3 coding sequence is TGCAGCGCTTACAGGGGTGCTAGCACAGATACGCAGTATTTT.

This chain links TRBV14 with TRBJ2-3; D perhaps matches TRBD2 (5 bases). The CDR3 contains 15 residues. In germline, CDR1 is SGHDN, CDR2 FVKESK. Between the trimmed V and J ends, which lost 5 bases and 5 bases, there was a span of 17 bases. The DNA of the CDR3 is TGTGCCAGCAGCGAGCGGCGGACCTTACTAGATACGCAGTATTTT. It translates to CASSERRTLLDTQYF. The complete variable domain, with remaining parts taken from reference TRBV14 and TRBJ2-3, reads EAGVTQFPSHSVIEKGQTVTLRCDPISGHDNLYWYRRVMGKEIKFLLHFVKESKQDESGMPNNRFLAERTGGTYSTLKVQPAELEDSGVYFCASSERRTLLDTQYFGPGTRLTVL.

This clonotype was seen many times. The chain employs TRBV3-1 and TRBJ2-2; 9 bases map to TRBD2. Germline CDR1 is LGHDT and CDR2 is YNNKEL (reference sequence). The CDR3 is made up of 16 amino acids. V gave up 6 bases and J gave up 7 bases; unmatched junction bases: 12. CDR3 protein: CASRTSGGGDGGELFF. In nucleotides, the CDR3 is TGTGCCAGCAGGACTAGCGGTGGTGGCGATGGCGGGGAGCTGTTTTTT. Full variable domain (outside the CDR3, taken from reference TRBV3-1 and TRBJ2-2): DTAVSQTPKYLVTQMGNDKSIKCEQNLGHDTMYWYKQDSKKFLKIMFSYNNKELIINETVPNRFSPKSPDKAHLNLHINSLELGDSAVYFCASRTSGGGDGGELFFGEGSRLTVL.

This clonotype was counted at least ten times. The V gene is TRBV19, the J gene TRBJ2-7, with 8 bases matching TRBD1. This CDR3 is 16 amino acids long. V was clipped by 6 bases and J by 3 bases; unmatched bases: 13. Germline loops: CDR1 LNHDA, CDR2 SQIVND (reference sequence). CDR3 nucleotides: TGTGCCAGTAGCCCCTCCAGGACAGGGAACCACTACGAGCAGTACTTC. Protein product: CASSPSRTGNHYEQYF.

There are many counts of this clonotype. This chain joins TRBV28 and TRBJ1-2, with 8 bases lining up with TRBD1. V was pared by 3 bases and J by 8 bases, with 8 bases of the junction left unmatched. The germline CDR1 and CDR2 sequences are MDHEN and SYDVKM. CDR3 length: 14 residues. The CDR3 DNA reads as TGTGCCAGCAGTTTCGGTGCAGGGGGCCAGGGCTACACCTTC. Protein: CASSFGAGGQGYTF.

This clonotype was observed at least ten times. The rearrangement joins TRBV3-1 to TRBJ1-6; 10 nucleotides match TRBD1. The CDR3 is made up of 15 amino acids. Per the germline V gene, CDR1 is LGHDT and CDR2 is YNNKEL (reference sequence). The V gene end was trimmed by 0 bases and the J gene end by 9 bases; junction bases not matched to a gene: 2. This chain's CDR3 is CASSQDGTGASPLHF. CDR3 bases: TGTGCCAGCAGCCAAGATGGGACAGGGGCTTCACCCCTCCACTTT.

The chain joins TRBV11-3 to TRBJ1-1; possibly TRBD1 for D (6 bases). The V end lost 6 bases, the J end lost 1 base, and 18 bases lay between the germline ends. CDR3 length: 16 residues. Germline-derived CDR1 and CDR2 are SGHNT and YENEEA. The CDR3 sequence is CASRGGGGLQNTEAFF. Written as DNA, the CDR3 is TGTGCCAGCAGAGGAGGAGGGGGGCTCCAGAACACTGAAGCTTTCTTT.

This clonotype showed up just a few times. The rearrangement links TRBV9 to TRBJ2-1, with D perhaps assigned TRBD1 or TRBD2 (5 bases each). V shed 5 bases and J shed 3 bases, with 15 bases lying between them. The CDR3 has 15 amino acids. In germline, CDR1 is SGDLS, CDR2 YYNGEE. CDR3 loop: CASRKTGTVYNEQFF. The CDR3 DNA is TGTGCCAGCAGGAAGACCGGGACGGTCTACAATGAGCAGTTCTTC.

This clonotype was picked up a small number of times. This chain uses TRBV9 with TRBJ2-1, with 9 bases aligning to TRBD1. The V segment lost 4 bases and the J segment 9 bases; nucleotides outside the gene matches: 14. Germline V gives CDR1 SGDLS, CDR2 YYNGEE. This CDR3 contains 16 residues. This chain's CDR3 is CASSPTGGPGRGEQFF. In nucleotides, the CDR3 is TGTGCCAGCAGCCCCACAGGGGGCCCAGGTAGAGGTGAGCAGTTCTTC. The full variable domain, completed using reference TRBV9 and TRBJ2-1, is DSGVTQTPKHLITATGQRVTLRCSPRSGDLSVYWYQQSLDQGLQFLIQYYNGEERAKGNILERFSAQQFPDLHSELNLSSLELGDSALYFCASSPTGGPGRGEQFFGPGTRLTVL.

As DNA, the CDR3 is TGTGCCAGCAGTAGACAGGGAAGCTCTGAAGCTTTCTTT. It specifies CASSRQGSSEAFF. This chain connects TRBV6-1 to TRBJ1-1; 7 nucleotides align to TRBD1. This CDR3 has 13 amino acids. The V segment lost 5 bases and the J segment 6 bases; nucleotides outside the gene matches: 6. Germline V gives CDR1 MNHNS, CDR2 SASEGT.

This clonotype was observed at least ten times. J is TRBJ2-1 and V is TRBV7-9; 8 nucleotides line up with TRBD2. Germline CDR1 reads SEHNR; CDR2 reads FQNEAQ (reference sequence). With V trimmed by 6 bases and J by 9 bases, 4 bases remained unmatched. The CDR3 contains 12 residues. The DNA for the CDR3 is TGTGCCAGCAGGTTCGGGGGGGTTGAGCAGTTCTTC. Translating gives CASRFGGVEQFF.

This clonotype was detected ten times or more. The gene calls are TRBV12-3 or TRBV12-4 and TRBJ1-3; unclear D gene. Trimming took off 1 base at V and 0 bases at J, with 4 bases between the two ends. This CDR3 contains 14 residues. The CDR3 DNA is TGTGCCAGCAGTTTAGACGGCTCTGGAAACACCATATATTTT. Translated: CASSLDGSGNTIYF.

The table lists this clonotype with many counts. The chain has TRBV29-1 and TRBJ2-7; perhaps TRBD1 as D (6 bases). Germline V lookup: CDR1 SQVTM, CDR2 ANQGSEA. The CDR3 sequence is 12 residues long. The V end was cut by 5 bases, the J end by 0 bases, with 8 bases between. In DNA, the CDR3 is TGCAGCGTTAGGACAGTCTCCTACGAGCAGTACTTC. Translating gives CSVRTVSYEQYF.

This clonotype has a count of ten or more. This rearrangement joins TRBV12-3 or TRBV12-4 to TRBJ2-7, with TRBD2 matching 7 bases. The CDR3 has 15 residues. V lost 5 bases to trimming and J lost 4 bases; unmatched junction nucleotides: 11. In DNA, the CDR3 is TGTGCCAGCAGTCCCACCGGGACCGGGGGGTACGAGCAGTACTTC. It codes for CASSPTGTGGYEQYF.

This clonotype appeared many times. The chain links TRBV2 to TRBJ2-3, with 9 bases identical to TRBD1. With 6 bases clipped from V and 3 bases from J, the junction kept 4 bases outside the gene matches. The CDR3 runs to 14 residues. Germline lookup yields CDR1 SNHLY and CDR2 FYNNEI. CDR3 DNA: TGTGCCAGCAGCTTGGACAGGGGTACAGATACGCAGTATTTT. This translates into CASSLDRGTDTQYF.